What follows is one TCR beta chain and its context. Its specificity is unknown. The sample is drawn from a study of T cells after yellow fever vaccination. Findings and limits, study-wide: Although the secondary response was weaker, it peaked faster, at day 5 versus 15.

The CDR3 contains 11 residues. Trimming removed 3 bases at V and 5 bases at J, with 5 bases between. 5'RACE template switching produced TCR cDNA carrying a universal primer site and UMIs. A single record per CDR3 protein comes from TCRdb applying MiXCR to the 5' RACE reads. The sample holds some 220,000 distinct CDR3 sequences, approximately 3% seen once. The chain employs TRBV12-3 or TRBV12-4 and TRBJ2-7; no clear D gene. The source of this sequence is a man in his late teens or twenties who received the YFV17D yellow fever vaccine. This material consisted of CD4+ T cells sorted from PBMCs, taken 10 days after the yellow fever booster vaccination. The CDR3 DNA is TGTGCCAGCAGTTTGTACAACGAGCAGTACTTC. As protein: CASSLYNEQYF.